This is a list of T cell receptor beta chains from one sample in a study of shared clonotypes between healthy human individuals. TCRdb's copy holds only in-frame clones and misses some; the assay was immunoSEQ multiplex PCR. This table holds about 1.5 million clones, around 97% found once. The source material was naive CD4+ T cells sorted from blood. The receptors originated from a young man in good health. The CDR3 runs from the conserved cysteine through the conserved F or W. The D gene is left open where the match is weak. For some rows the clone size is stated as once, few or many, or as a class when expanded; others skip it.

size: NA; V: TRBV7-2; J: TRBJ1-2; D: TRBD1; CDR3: CASSLVVWGTAYGYTF; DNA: TGTGCCAGCAGCTTAGTGGTGTGGGGGACAGCATATGGCTACACCTTC
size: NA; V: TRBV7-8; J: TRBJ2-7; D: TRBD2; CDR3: CASSLGGTSGRTYEQYF; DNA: TGTGCCAGCAGCTTAGGAGGGACTAGCGGGAGGACCTACGAGCAGTACTTC
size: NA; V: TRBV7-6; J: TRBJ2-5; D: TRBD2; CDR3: CASSLVATPGGETQYF; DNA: TGTGCCAGCAGCTTAGTTGCGACACCGGGGGGAGAGACCCAGTACTTC
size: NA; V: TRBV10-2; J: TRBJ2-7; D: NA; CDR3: CASSDWDILSYEQYF; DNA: TGCGCCAGCAGTGATTGGGACATCCTCTCCTACGAGCAGTACTTC
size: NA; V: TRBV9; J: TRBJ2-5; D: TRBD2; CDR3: CASSVEAGDIETQYF; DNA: TGTGCCAGCAGCGTAGAAGCGGGAGATATAGAGACCCAGTACTTC
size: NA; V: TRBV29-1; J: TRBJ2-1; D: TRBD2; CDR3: CSVGGTSGRAVYNEQFF; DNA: TGCAGCGTGGGGGGGACTAGCGGGAGGGCCGTTTACAATGAGCAGTTCTTC
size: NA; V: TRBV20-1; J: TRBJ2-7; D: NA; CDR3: CSAILLEQYF; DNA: TGCAGTGCTATCTTGCTCGAGCAGTACTTC
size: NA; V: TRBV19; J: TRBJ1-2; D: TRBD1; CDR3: CASRGTGGNYGYTF; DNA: TGTGCCAGTAGAGGGACAGGGGGCAACTATGGCTACACCTTC
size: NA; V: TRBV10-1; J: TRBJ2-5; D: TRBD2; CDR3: CASSEGTSGTQETQYF; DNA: TGCGCCAGCAGTGAGGGGACTAGCGGGACCCAAGAGACCCAGTACTTC
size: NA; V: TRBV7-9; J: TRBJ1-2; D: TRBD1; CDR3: CASSPMGGQPGYGYTF; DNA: TGTGCCAGCAGCCCGATGGGGGGACAGCCCGGCTATGGCTACACCTTC
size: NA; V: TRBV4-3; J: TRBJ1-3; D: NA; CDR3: CASSQTQQGSGNTIYF; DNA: TGCGCCAGCAGCCAAACACAACAGGGTTCTGGAAACACCATATATTTT
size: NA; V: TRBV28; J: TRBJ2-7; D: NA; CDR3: CASQPLWGQLPFSYEQYF; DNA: TGTGCCAGCCAACCCCTGTGGGGACAACTACCATTCTCCTACGAGCAGTACTTC
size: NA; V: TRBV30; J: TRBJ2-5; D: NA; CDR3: CAWSRRRETQYF; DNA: TGTGCCTGGAGTCGCAGACGAGAGACCCAGTACTTC
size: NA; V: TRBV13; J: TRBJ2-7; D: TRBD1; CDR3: CASSPDRGPYEQYF; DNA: TGTGCCAGCAGCCCGGACAGGGGGCCCTACGAGCAGTACTTC
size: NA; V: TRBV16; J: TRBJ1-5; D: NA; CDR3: CASSQLIGNQPQHF; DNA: TGTGCCAGCAGCCAACTCATTGGCAATCAGCCCCAGCATTTT
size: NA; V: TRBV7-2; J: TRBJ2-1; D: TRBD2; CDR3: CAKKASGRANEQFF; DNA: TGTGCCAAAAAGGCCAGCGGGAGGGCCAATGAGCAGTTCTTC
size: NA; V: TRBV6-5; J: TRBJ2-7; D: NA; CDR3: CASSSGITVVYEQYF; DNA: TGTGCCAGCAGTTCCGGGATAACAGTAGTCTACGAGCAGTACTTC
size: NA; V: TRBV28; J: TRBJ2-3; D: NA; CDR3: CASNDDGIRSDTQYF; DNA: TGTGCCAGCAACGACGACGGGATTCGGTCAGATACGCAGTATTTT
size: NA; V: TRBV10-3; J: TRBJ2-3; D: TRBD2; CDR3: CAISESGSGRYTDTQYF; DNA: TGTGCCATCAGTGAGTCTGGTAGCGGGAGATACACAGATACGCAGTATTTT
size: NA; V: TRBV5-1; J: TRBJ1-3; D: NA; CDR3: CASSLPTESGNTIYF; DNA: TGCGCCAGCAGCTTACCGACAGAGTCTGGAAACACCATATATTTT
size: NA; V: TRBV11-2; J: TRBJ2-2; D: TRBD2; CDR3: CASSPQTSLGTGELFF; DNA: TGTGCCAGCAGCCCTCAGACTAGCTTGGGAACCGGGGAGCTGTTTTTT
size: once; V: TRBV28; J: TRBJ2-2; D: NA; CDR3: CASSTPGTPFTGELFF; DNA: TGTGCCAGCAGTACTCCCGGGACACCTTTTACCGGGGAGCTGTTTTTT
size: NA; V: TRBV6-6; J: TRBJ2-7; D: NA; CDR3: CASSHITGRGEQYF; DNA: TGTGCCAGCAGTCACATAACAGGGAGAGGCGAGCAGTACTTC
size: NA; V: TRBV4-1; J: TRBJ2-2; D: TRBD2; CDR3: CASSLKFGTSGRGELFF; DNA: TGCGCCAGCAGCCTGAAATTCGGGACTAGCGGGAGAGGGGAGCTGTTTTTT
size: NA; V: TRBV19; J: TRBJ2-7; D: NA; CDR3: CASSMGQGIEQYF; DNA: TGTGCCAGTAGTATGGGCCAGGGAATCGAGCAGTACTTC
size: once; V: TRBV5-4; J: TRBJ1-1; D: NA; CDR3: CASSQQEIGHTEAFF; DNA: TGTGCCAGCAGCCAACAGGAGATCGGGCACACTGAAGCTTTCTTT